The 10 T cell receptor beta chains reported below all come from one sample, sequenced in a study of T cells in Graves' hyperthyroidism and ophthalmopathy. TCR beta CDR3 region amplification was performed from RNA transcripts. TCR CDR3 regions were first amplified by RT-PCR with HTBI primers. TCRdb re-called the multiplex PCR reads through MiXCR, storing one row per CDR3 protein. The table has approximately 420,000 distinct CDR3 sequences, around 13% seen once. Sequences were obtained from blood. These TCRs come from a woman between 18 and 30 years old with Graves' hyperthyroidism.

This chain links TRBV7-6 with TRBJ2-1, with 8 bases lining up with TRBD2. The DNA end is a closer match to TRBJ2-7, so the J assignment may be wrong. The germline CDR1 and CDR2 sequences are SGHVS and FNYEAQ. The CDR3 is 13 amino acids. This CDR3 reads CASSSASGYEQYF. CDR3 DNA: TGTGCCAGCAGCTCAGCTAGCGGGTATGAGCAGTACTTC.

This clonotype was seen many times. The CDR3 region has the DNA TGTGCCAGCAGTAGACGATTAGACACAGATACGCAGTATTTT. Translated: CASSRRLDTDTQYF. The V and J genes are TRBV27 and TRBJ2-3; D is ambiguous. Germline V gene lookup returns CDR1 MNHEY and CDR2 SMNVEV (reference sequence). Between the trimmed V and J ends, which lost 5 bases and 2 bases, there was a span of 11 bases. There are 14 residues in the CDR3.

V gene TRBV12-3 or TRBV12-4 combines with J gene TRBJ2-1; 13 bases agree with TRBD2. V lost 5 bases, J lost 11 bases, and 6 bases stayed unmatched. The CDR3 has 14 residues. The CDR3 sequence: CASSTGLAGFKQFF. The CDR3 DNA follows: TGTGCCAGCAGTACGGGACTAGCGGGATTCAAGCAGTTCTTC.

This clonotype showed up just a few times. The V call is TRBV9, the J call TRBJ1-6, with TRBD1 matching over 8 bases. The CDR3 contains 14 residues. V shed 3 bases, J shed 8 bases, and the junction held 4 bases outside the gene matches. The germline CDR1 and CDR2 sequences are SGDLS and YYNGEE. The CDR3 region is CASSAGTGDSPLHF. The CDR3, as DNA: TGTGCCAGCAGCGCAGGGACAGGAGATTCACCCCTCCACTTT. The full variable domain, completed using reference TRBV9 and TRBJ1-6, is DSGVTQTPKHLITATGQRVTLRCSPRSGDLSVYWYQQSLDQGLQFLIQYYNGEERAKGNILERFSAQQFPDLHSELNLSSLELGDSALYFCASSAGTGDSPLHFGNGTRLTVT.

Many counts were recorded for this clonotype. This rearrangement joins TRBV11-2 to TRBJ2-3, with D unclear. The V end lost 1 base, the J end lost 2 bases, and 7 bases lay between the germline ends. CDR3 length equals 14 residues. CDR1 is SGHAT and CDR2 is FQNNGV in the germline V gene. This CDR3 reads CASSLGALTDTQYF. In nucleotides, the CDR3 is TGTGCCAGCAGCTTAGGGGCTCTCACAGATACGCAGTATTTT. The full variable domain, with the rest looked up from reference TRBV11-2 and TRBJ2-3, is EAGVAQSPRYKIIEKRQSVAFWCNPISGHATLYWYQQILGQGPKLLIQFQNNGVVDDSQLPKDRFSAERLKGVDSTLKIQPAKLEDSAVYLCASSLGALTDTQYFGPGTRLTVL.

The sample holds many counts of this clonotype. The chain recombines TRBV3-1 with TRBJ2-5; no clear D gene. The CDR3 is 13 residues long. The germline gives CDR1 LGHDT, CDR2 YNNKEL (reference sequence). Trimming pared 3 bases from V and 4 bases from J, leaving 9 bases between. CDR3 sequence: CASSHDGLETQYF. For the CDR3, the DNA is TGTGCCAGCAGCCATGACGGTCTAGAGACCCAGTACTTC.

Ten or more counts support this clonotype. V and J are TRBV12-3 or TRBV12-4 and TRBJ1-1, with TRBD1 as a possible D gene (5 bases). The CDR3 has 15 amino acids. Between the trimmed V and J ends, which lost 3 bases and 2 bases, there was a span of 13 bases. The CDR3 loop reads CASSFNRGSNTEAFF. In DNA, the CDR3 is TGTGCCAGCAGTTTTAACCGGGGGAGTAACACTGAAGCTTTCTTT.

The sample holds a few counts of this clonotype. The chain links TRBV19 to TRBJ1-1, with D possibly being TRBD1 (6 bases). CDR1 and CDR2 from the germline V gene are LNHDA and SQIVND (reference sequence). V was pared by 3 bases and J by 0 bases, with 8 bases between. The CDR3 consists of 14 residues. CDR3 region: CASSMGTLNTEAFF. The CDR3 region has the DNA TGTGCCAGTAGTATGGGGACATTGAACACTGAAGCTTTCTTT.

This clonotype came up many times. J is TRBJ1-1 and V is TRBV6-1, with D possibly TRBD1 on 5 matching bases. CDR1 is MNHNS, CDR2 SASEGT, per germline. The CDR3 extends over 13 amino acids. Between the trimmed V and J ends, which lost 7 bases and 3 bases, there was a span of 12 bases. CDR3 sequence: CASTRQGDTEAFF. The DNA of the CDR3 is TGTGCCAGCACGCGGCAGGGAGACACTGAAGCTTTCTTT.

This clonotype has ten or more counts. The CDR3 nucleotides read TGCAGCGGGGGACAGGGCTTTGCAGATACGCAGTATTTT. Translated, it gives CSGGQGFADTQYF. The V gene is TRBV29-1, the J gene TRBJ2-3; 9 bases align to TRBD1. Trimming at V came to 7 bases and at J to 4 bases, leaving 6 bases not matched to a gene. Germline V gene lookup returns CDR1 SQVTM and CDR2 ANQGSEA. The CDR3 is 13 residues long.